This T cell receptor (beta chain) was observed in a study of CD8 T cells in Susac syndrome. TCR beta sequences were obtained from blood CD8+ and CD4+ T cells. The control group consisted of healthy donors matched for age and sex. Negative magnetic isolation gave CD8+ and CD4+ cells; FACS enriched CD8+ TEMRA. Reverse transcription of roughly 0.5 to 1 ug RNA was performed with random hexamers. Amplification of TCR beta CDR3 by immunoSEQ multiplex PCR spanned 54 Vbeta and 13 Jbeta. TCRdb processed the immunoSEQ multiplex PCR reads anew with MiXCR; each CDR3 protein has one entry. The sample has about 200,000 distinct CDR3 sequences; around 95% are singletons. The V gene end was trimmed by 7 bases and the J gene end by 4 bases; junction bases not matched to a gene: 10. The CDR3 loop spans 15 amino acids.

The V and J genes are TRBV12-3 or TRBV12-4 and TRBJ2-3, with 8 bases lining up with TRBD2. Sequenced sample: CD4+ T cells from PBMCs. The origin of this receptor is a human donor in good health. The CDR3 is CASNLRGGLADTQYF. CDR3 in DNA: TGTGCCAGCAACCTTCGGGGGGGCCTCGCAGATACGCAGTATTTT.